Listed here are 11 T cell receptor beta chains from one sample, sequenced in a study of blood T cell repertoires in COVID-19 (dated by TCRdb to about 2020). The library was generated by the immunoSEQ multiplex PCR assay. Held by TCRdb, this immuneACCESS table contains in-frame sequences only and omits some clones. Under half of the omission traces to an unresolved V gene where checked; the cause of the rest is unknown. Within this sample are roughly 150,000 clones, with about 89% of them counted one time only. Around 2.9% of the sample comes from the top ten. Sequenced sample: peripheral blood. The receptors were sampled from a man aged 55 to 70 with active or convalescent COVID-19.

This clone turned up a few times. V usage is TRBV9 and J usage is TRBJ1-3; 7 bases map to TRBD1. Germline values: CDR1 SGDLS, CDR2 YYNGEE. Trimming took 0 bases from V and 6 from J; bases not matched to a gene: 9. CDR3 length equals 16 residues. CDR3 loop: CASSVGGGGIANTIYF. CDR3 coding DNA: TGTGCCAGCAGCGTAGGCGGAGGGGGCATCGCAAACACCATATATTTT.

V and J are TRBV28 and TRBJ2-2; 7 bases align to TRBD2. Germline CDR1 MDHEN, CDR2 SYDVKM. V lost 8 bases to trimming and J lost 6 bases; unmatched junction nucleotides: 6. The CDR3 sequence is 13 residues long. CDR3 region: CASEKGRAGELFF. The CDR3, as DNA: TGTGCCAGCGAAAAGGGGAGGGCCGGGGAGCTGTTTTTT.

This clone was observed a single time. The CDR3 is CASSAIGQGYTDTQYF. Here the CDR3 DNA reads TGTGCCAGCAGCGCCATCGGACAGGGTTACACAGATACGCAGTATTTT. The chain recombines TRBV7-2 with TRBJ2-3; 8 bases are shared with TRBD1. Germline values: CDR1 SGHTA, CDR2 FQGNSA. This CDR3 has 16 amino acids. With 5 bases clipped from V and 2 bases from J, the junction kept 9 bases outside the gene matches.

This chain connects TRBV3-1 (or the pseudogene TRBV3-2) to TRBJ2-5, with 8 bases that match TRBD2. Looked up from germline, CDR1 is LGHDT and CDR2 is YNNKEL (reference sequence). Losses at the gene ends were 10 bases for V and 5 bases for J; bases not matched to a gene: 9. The CDR3 extends over 13 amino acids. CDR3: CATGGGPGETQYF. The CDR3 bases are TGTGCCACCGGGGGGGGGCCGGGCGAGACCCAGTACTTC.

This chain joins TRBV18 and TRBJ1-4; 7 nucleotides align to TRBD1. Germline trimming cut 2 bases from V and 3 bases from J; bases unmatched to any gene: 0. Germline V lookup: CDR1 KGHSH, CDR2 LQKENI. CDR3 length: 14 residues. CDR3 DNA: TGTGCCAGCTCACCAGACAGGGCTAATGAAAAACTGTTTTTT. Protein product: CASSPDRANEKLFF.

The chain combines TRBV28 with TRBJ2-7; 9 bases match TRBD1. The CDR3 is made up of 12 amino acids. Germline V gene data show CDR1 as MDHEN and CDR2 as SYDVKM. After removal of 2 bases from V and 13 bases from J, the junction contained 6 bases not matched to a gene. CDR3 protein: CASSLRDRDPYF. CDR3 nucleotide sequence: TGTGCCAGCAGTTTAAGGGACAGGGATCCATACTTC.

V gene TRBV7-2 combines with J gene TRBJ1-2; D may be TRBD1 (5 bases). From germline, CDR1 is SGHTA and CDR2 FQGNSA. V lost 5 bases and J lost 5, with 18 bases in between. The CDR3 is made up of 15 amino acids. The CDR3 bases are TGTGCCAGCAGCCTCTCCCTGGGGGGTTTTTATGGCTACACCTTC. This sequence encodes CASSLSLGGFYGYTF.

The chain employs TRBV4-3 and TRBJ2-5; 15 bases map to TRBD2. V gave up 3 bases and J gave up 6 bases; unmatched junction bases: 5. CDR3 length: 16 amino acids. Looked up from germline, CDR1 is LGHNA and CDR2 is YSLEER. CDR3 region: CASSQGTSGGSKTQYF. The CDR3 DNA is TGCGCCAGCAGCCAGGGGACTAGCGGGGGGTCGAAGACCCAGTACTTC.

A single count supports this clone. This chain connects TRBV2 to TRBJ2-2; weak D call: TRBD2 (6 bases). The CDR3 loop spans 14 amino acids. The V and J ends lost 6 bases and 4 bases respectively, with 12 bases between them. Germline CDR1 reads SNHLY; CDR2 reads FYNNEI. For the CDR3, the DNA is TGTGCCAGCAGCTATGCGGGGTCCACCGGGGAGCTGTTTTTT. It yields the protein CASSYAGSTGELFF.

The chain carries TRBV6-2 or TRBV6-3 and TRBJ1-1, with D possibly being TRBD1 (5 bases). V lost 4 bases to trimming and J lost 5 bases, with 14 bases between them. Germline lookup yields CDR1 MNHEY and CDR2 SVGEGT. The CDR3 consists of 14 residues. This chain's CDR3 is CASSSSRGETEAFF. The DNA for the CDR3 is TGTGCCAGCAGTTCTTCACGGGGGGAAACTGAAGCTTTCTTT.

The rearrangement uses TRBV28 and TRBJ2-7, with D perhaps TRBD1 (6 bases). Germline CDR1 reads MDHEN; CDR2 reads SYDVKM. The CDR3 runs to 14 residues. The V and J ends lost 7 bases and 2 bases respectively, with 15 bases between them. The CDR3 region has the DNA TGTGCCAGCACCAGGGGCCAGTCCCCCTACGAGCAGTACTTC. This gives the protein CASTRGQSPYEQYF. Filled out from reference TRBV28 and TRBJ2-7, the complete variable domain reads DVKVTQSSRYLVKRTGEKVFLECVQDMDHENMFWYRQDPGLGLRLIYFSYDVKMKEKGDIPEGYSVSREKKERFSLILESASTNQTSMYLCASTRGQSPYEQYFGPGTRLTVT.